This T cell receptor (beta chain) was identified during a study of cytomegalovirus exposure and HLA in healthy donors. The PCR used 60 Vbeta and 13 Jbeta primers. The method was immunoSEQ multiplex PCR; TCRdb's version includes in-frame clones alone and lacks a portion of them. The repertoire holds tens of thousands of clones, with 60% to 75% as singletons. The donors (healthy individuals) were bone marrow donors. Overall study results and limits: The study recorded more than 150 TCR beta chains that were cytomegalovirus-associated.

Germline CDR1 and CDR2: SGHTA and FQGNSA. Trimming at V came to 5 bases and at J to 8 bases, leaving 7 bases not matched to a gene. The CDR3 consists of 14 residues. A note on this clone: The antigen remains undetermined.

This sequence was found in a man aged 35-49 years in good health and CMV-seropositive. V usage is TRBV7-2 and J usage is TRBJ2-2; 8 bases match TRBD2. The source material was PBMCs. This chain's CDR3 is CASSRDGGAGELFF. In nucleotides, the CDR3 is TGTGCCAGCAGCAGAGACGGGGGGGCGGGGGAGCTGTTTTTT.